This T cell receptor (beta chain) is from a study of blood T cells in healthy people across ages. Study details: Capture by template switching was about one barcoded beta molecule per two T cells. Overall study findings and caveats: Long-lived donors carried more naive CD4+ cells and greater diversity than aged donors. TCR beta diversity, measured per million T cells, fell in a roughly linear way with age.

A second PCR of roughly 7 to 11 cycles used a sample-barcoded 5' primer and a J-beta primer mix. TCRdb re-derived calls from the 5' RACE reads in MiXCR, one entry per CDR3 protein. The table has over 750,000 distinct CDR3 sequences, around 25% seen once. This clonotype appeared a few times. The target antigen is unknown. The same specimen was also included in a second study, on T cells of mothers and their children.

Sequencing was carried out using blood. This receptor was identified in a boy younger than 18 in good health.

As DNA, the CDR3 is TGTGCCAGCAGTTACGCGTCCAGGGGGCTGGGCTACACCTTC. Protein product: CASSYASRGLGYTF. This chain uses TRBV6-5 with TRBJ1-2; TRBD1 matches 8 bases. Germline values: CDR1 MNHEY, CDR2 SVGAGI. With 2 bases clipped from V and 8 bases from J, the junction kept 7 bases outside the gene matches. The CDR3 runs 14 residues.